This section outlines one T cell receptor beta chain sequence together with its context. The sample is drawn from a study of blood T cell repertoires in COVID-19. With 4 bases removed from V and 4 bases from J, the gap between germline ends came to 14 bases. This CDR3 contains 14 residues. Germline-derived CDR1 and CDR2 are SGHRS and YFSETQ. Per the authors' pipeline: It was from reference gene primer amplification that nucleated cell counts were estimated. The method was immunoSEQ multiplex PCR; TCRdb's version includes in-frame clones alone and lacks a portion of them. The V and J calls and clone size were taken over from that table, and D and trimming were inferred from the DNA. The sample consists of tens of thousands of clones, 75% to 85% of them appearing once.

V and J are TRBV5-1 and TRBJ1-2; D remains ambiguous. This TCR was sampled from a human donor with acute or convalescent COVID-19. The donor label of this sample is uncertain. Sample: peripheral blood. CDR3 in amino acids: CASSPLSGSYGYTF. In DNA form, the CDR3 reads TGCGCCAGCAGCCCCCTGAGCGGGTCCTATGGCTACACCTTC.